The sequence of this T cell receptor beta chain was determined in a study of beta chain features in type 1 diabetes. About the study: Patients were similar to healthy donors in age and gender (as well as in cell yields).

The study reverse transcribed the entire isolated RNA, so it sequenced expressed TCRB transcripts. The data were produced by immunoSEQ multiplex PCR, yet TCRdb's version contains in-frame clones alone and is incomplete. This table has 810,000 or so clones, 17% appearing once. This clone was observed a few times. What it binds is unknown. General study findings and limits: Among patients, naive, central memory and Treg TCRB repertoires appeared more similar than among healthy donors.

The CDR3 loop spans 16 amino acids. Trimming took 5 bases from V and 1 from J, leaving 17 bases between them. CDR1 LNHDA and CDR2 SQIVND come from the germline V gene (reference sequence). Sorted populations all exceeded 95% purity. The sequence was collected from a woman aged 18 to 35 in good health. The material sequenced was naive CD4+ T cells from blood. The chain links TRBV19 to TRBJ1-1; unclear D gene. The DNA of the CDR3 is TGTGCCAGTAGTCGGTTGGCAGTCCTGAAGAACACTGAAGCTTTCTTT. Translation: CASSRLAVLKNTEAFF. The whole variable domain, remainder taken from reference TRBV19 and TRBJ1-1, is DGGITQSPKYLFRKEGQNVTLSCEQNLNHDAMYWYRQDPGQGLRLIYYSQIVNDFQKGDIAEGYSVSREKKESFPLTVTSAQKNPTAFYLCASSRLAVLKNTEAFFGQGTRLTVV.